The source of this T cell receptor (beta chain) is a study of blood T cell repertoires in COVID-19. Overall study: Sites in the United States, Italy and Spain provided acute and convalescent COVID-19 samples. From T cells, B-cell-depleted T cells, or PBMCs came the material, which was cDNA or gDNA.

V lost 4 bases and J lost 1, with 13 bases in between. CDR1 and CDR2 from the germline V gene are LGHNA and YNFKEQ. This CDR3 has 15 amino acids. In the authors' workflow: Reference gene primer amplification gave nucleated cell count estimates. Using immunoSEQ multiplex PCR, the repertoire was profiled, and TCRdb retains in-frame clones only, with some absent. Clone size and the V and J calls come from that table; the DNA yielded D and trimming. There are some 670,000 clones in the sample; 90% occur only once, and approximately 0.3% lies in the top ten. The origin of this receptor is a woman younger than 30 with acute or convalescent COVID-19. The sample consisted of peripheral blood. The rearrangement uses TRBV4-2 and TRBJ1-1, with a tentative D call TRBD1 (6 bases). The CDR3 reads CASSPLDRENTEAFF. As DNA, the CDR3 is TGTGCCAGCAGCCCATTGGACAGAGAGAACACTGAAGCTTTCTTT.